Below are 5 T cell receptor beta chains sequenced from a single sample in a study of OX40 agonist ivuxolimab in advanced cancers. Method: immunoSEQ multiplex PCR; TCRdb's copy keeps in-frame clones and lacks some. This table holds some 67,000 clones, about 91% found once. Source: CD4+ or CD8+ T cells sorted from blood, taken in a trial of the OX40 agonist ivuxolimab. These receptors all stem from an adult with an advanced solid tumor such as melanoma, head and neck, liver or kidney cancer.

V is TRBV7-6 and J is TRBJ2-2, with 9 bases that match TRBD2. After removal of 3 bases from V and 9 bases from J, the junction contained 11 bases not matched to a gene. Germline CDR1 reads SGHVS; CDR2 reads FNYEAQ. This CDR3 has 16 amino acids. Here the CDR3 DNA reads TGTGCCAGCAGCTTCGTTCCTAGCGGGGCCGGCAGGGAGCTGTTTTTT. Translation gives CASSFVPSGAGRELFF.

There are a few counts of this clone. The chain couples TRBV10-3 to TRBJ1-2, with D perhaps TRBD1 (6 bases). The V end was cut by 4 bases, the J end by 6 bases, with 12 bases between. The V gene's germline CDR1 is ENHRY and CDR2 SYGVKD. The CDR3 spans 13 residues. This chain's CDR3 is CAISVGQGNGYTF. In nucleotides, the CDR3 is TGTGCCATCAGTGTGGGGCAGGGGAATGGCTACACCTTC.

The chain is built from TRBV4-2 and TRBJ2-3, with 10 bases aligning to TRBD2. The germline CDR1 and CDR2 sequences are LGHNA and YNFKEQ. This CDR3 contains 17 residues. With 0 bases clipped from V and 7 bases from J, the junction kept 10 bases outside the gene matches. CDR3 sequence: CASSQEDWASGGNTQYF. The CDR3 bases are TGTGCCAGCAGCCAAGAAGATTGGGCTAGCGGGGGTAATACGCAGTATTTT.

The chain has TRBV10-2 and TRBJ2-7, with 7 bases matching TRBD2. In germline, CDR1 is WSHSY, CDR2 SAAADI. Trimming removed 4 bases from V and 4 bases from J; junction bases left unmatched: 16. The CDR3 covers 17 residues. The CDR3 sequence: CASSGGGYRDPRYEQYF. CDR3 nucleotide sequence: TGCGCCAGCAGTGGGGGGGGATACCGGGACCCCAGGTACGAGCAGTACTTC.

This clone is a singleton in its sample. The chain is built from TRBV5-4 and TRBJ2-3; weak D call: TRBD2 (6 bases). The ends were cut back, 4 bases at V and 0 bases at J, with 12 bases in the middle. Germline assignment: CDR1 SGHNT and CDR2 YYREEE (reference sequence). This CDR3 is 15 amino acids long. The CDR3 DNA reads TGTGCCAGCAGCCCCGGCGGGGAAAGCACAGATACGCAGTATTTT. Translating it yields CASSPGGESTDTQYF.